This TCR beta chain was sequenced during a study of blood T cell repertoires in COVID-19. Study in general: Samples representing acute and convalescent COVID-19 were sourced from the United States, Italy and Spain. T cells, B-cell-depleted T cells, or PBMCs provided the cDNA or gDNA that served as material.

Methods used by the authors: Researchers report that nucleated cell counts were estimated from reference gene primer amplification. Only in-frame clones appear in the TCRdb table, and some are missing; sequencing was by immunoSEQ multiplex PCR. V, J and clone size reflect that table, while D and trimming were determined from the DNA. This sample has 170,000 or so clones, with 90% found just once. This CDR3 contains 14 residues. V lost 0 bases and J 9 bases, leaving 9 bases between the germline ends. Germline CDR1 MGHRA, CDR2 YSYEKL. The chain is built from TRBV4-1 and TRBJ1-6; D ambiguous. The sample was peripheral blood. This sequence was found in a man in his fifties or sixties with acute or convalescent COVID-19. The CDR3 is CASSQELTASPLHF. In DNA, the CDR3 is TGCGCCAGCAGCCAAGAACTCACAGCTTCACCCCTCCACTTT.